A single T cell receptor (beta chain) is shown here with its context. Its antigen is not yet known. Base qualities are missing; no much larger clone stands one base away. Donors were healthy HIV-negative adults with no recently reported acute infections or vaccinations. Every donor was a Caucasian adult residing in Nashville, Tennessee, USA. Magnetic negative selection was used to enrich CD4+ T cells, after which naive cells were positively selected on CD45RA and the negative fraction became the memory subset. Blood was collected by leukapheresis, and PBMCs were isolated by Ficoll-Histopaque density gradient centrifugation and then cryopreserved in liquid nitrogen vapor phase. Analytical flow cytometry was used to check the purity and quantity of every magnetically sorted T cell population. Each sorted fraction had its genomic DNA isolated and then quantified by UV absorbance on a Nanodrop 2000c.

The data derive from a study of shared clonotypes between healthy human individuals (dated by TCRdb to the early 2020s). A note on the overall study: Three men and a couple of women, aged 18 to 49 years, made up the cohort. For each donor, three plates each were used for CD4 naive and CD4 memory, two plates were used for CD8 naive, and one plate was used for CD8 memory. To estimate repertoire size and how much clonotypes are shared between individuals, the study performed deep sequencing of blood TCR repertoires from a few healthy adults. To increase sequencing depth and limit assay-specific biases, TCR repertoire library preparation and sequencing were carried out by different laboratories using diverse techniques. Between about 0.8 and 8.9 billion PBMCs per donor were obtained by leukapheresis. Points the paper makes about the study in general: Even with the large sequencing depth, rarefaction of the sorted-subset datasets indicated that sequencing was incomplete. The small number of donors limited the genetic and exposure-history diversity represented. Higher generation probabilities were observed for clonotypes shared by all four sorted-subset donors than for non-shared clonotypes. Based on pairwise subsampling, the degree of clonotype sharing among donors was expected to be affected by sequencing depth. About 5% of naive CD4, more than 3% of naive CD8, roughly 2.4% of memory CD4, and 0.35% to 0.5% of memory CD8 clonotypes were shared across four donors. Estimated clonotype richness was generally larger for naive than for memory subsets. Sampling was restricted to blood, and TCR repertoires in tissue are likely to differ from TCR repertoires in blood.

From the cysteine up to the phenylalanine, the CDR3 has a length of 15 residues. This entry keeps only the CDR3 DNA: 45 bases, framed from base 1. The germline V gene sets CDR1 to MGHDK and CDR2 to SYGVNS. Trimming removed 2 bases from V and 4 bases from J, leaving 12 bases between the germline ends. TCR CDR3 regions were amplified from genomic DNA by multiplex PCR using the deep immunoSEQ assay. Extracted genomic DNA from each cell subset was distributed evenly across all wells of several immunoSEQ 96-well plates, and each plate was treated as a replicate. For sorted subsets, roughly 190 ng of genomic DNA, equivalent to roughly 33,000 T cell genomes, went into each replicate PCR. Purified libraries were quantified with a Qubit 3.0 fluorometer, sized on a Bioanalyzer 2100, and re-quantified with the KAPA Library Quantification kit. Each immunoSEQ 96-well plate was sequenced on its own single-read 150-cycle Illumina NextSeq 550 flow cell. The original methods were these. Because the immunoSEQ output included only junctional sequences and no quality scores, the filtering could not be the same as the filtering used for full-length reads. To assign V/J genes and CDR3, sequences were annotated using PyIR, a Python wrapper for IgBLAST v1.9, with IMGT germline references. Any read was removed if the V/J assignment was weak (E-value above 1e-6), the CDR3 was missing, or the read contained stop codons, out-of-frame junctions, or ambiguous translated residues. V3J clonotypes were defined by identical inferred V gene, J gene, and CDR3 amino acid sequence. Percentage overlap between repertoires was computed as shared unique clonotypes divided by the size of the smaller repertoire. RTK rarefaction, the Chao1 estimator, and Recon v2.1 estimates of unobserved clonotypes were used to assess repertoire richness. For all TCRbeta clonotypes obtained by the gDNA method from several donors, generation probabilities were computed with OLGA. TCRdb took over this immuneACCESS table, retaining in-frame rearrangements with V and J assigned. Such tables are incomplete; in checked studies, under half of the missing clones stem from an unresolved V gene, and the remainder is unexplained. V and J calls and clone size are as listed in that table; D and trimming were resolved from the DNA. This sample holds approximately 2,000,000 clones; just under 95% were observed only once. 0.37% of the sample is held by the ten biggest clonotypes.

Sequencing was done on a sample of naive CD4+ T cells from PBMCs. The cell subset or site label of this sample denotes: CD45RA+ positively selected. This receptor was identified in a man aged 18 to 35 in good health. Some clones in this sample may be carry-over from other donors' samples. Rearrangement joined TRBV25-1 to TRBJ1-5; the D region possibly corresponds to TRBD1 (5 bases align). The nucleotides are TGTGCCAGCAGTGAACAGGGAGGAAGGAATCAGCCCCAGCATTTT. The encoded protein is CASSEQGGRNQPQHF. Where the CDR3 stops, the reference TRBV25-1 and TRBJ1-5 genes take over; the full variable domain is EADIYQTPRYLVIGTGKKITLECSQTMGHDKMYWYQQDPGMELHLIHYSYGVNSTEKGDLSSESTVSRIRTEHFPLTLESARPSHTSQYLCASSEQGGRNQPQHFGDGTRLSIL.